A selection of T cell receptor beta chains follows, all from one sample in a study of CD8 T cells in Susac syndrome. TCRdb processed the immunoSEQ multiplex PCR reads anew with MiXCR; each CDR3 protein has one entry. The sample yields approximately 100,000 distinct CDR3 sequences, approximately 90% seen once. The sequenced sample was CD8+ T cells from PBMCs. The origin of the receptors is a human donor in good health. Each CDR3 is given with its conserved first and last residue. D genes are given only for firm matches. Not all rows give a size; the values are once, few, many and, for expanded clones, a class.

abundance: -; j_gene: TRBJ2-7; v_gene: TRBV19; d_gene: TRBD1; CDR3nt: TGTGCCAGTAGTTCCTCCACCACCAACAGGGGGCCGGGCGAGCAGTACTTC; CDR3aa: CASSSSTTNRGPGEQYF
abundance: -; j_gene: TRBJ2-5; v_gene: TRBV7-9; d_gene: TRBD2; CDR3nt: TGTGCCAGCAGATCGACTAGCGGGGGAAGAGAGACCCAGTACTTC; CDR3aa: CASRSTSGGRETQYF
abundance: -; j_gene: TRBJ2-1; v_gene: TRBV7-9; d_gene: TRBD2; CDR3nt: TGTGCCAGCAGCGGTAGCGGGAGTAGCTCCTACAATGAGCAGTTCTTC; CDR3aa: CASSGSGSSSYNEQFF
abundance: -; j_gene: TRBJ2-3; v_gene: TRBV25-1; d_gene: -; CDR3nt: TGTGCCAGCAGTGAGCTAGGCGGGATGACAGATACGCAGTATTTT; CDR3aa: CASSELGGMTDTQYF
abundance: -; j_gene: TRBJ1-4; v_gene: TRBV4-2; d_gene: -; CDR3nt: TGTGCCAGCAGCCGACCTGGGGGCGTGGGCCTGTTTTTT; CDR3aa: CASSRPGGVGLFF
abundance: -; j_gene: TRBJ2-1; v_gene: TRBV7-6; d_gene: TRBD2; CDR3nt: TGTGCCAGCAGCCCCGGGGTAGCGGGAGTTAATGAGCAGTTCTTC; CDR3aa: CASSPGVAGVNEQFF
abundance: -; j_gene: TRBJ1-5; v_gene: TRBV20-1; d_gene: -; CDR3nt: TGCAGTGCTAGGGTCCCGGGGCGCAGGCAACAGCCCCAGCATTTT; CDR3aa: CSARVPGRRQQPQHF
abundance: -; j_gene: TRBJ1-1; v_gene: TRBV5-1; d_gene: TRBD1; CDR3nt: TGCGCCAGCAGCCAGACAGGGAGGGACACTGAAGCTTTCTTT; CDR3aa: CASSQTGRDTEAFF
abundance: -; j_gene: TRBJ2-7; v_gene: TRBV6-2/TRBV6-3; d_gene: -; CDR3nt: TGTGCCAGCAGTTACTTAATCGACGAGCAGTACTTC; CDR3aa: CASSYLIDEQYF
abundance: once; j_gene: TRBJ2-2; v_gene: TRBV19; d_gene: -; CDR3nt: TGTGCCAGTAGTATCAAGGGGGCCGGGGAGCTGTTTTTT; CDR3aa: CASSIKGAGELFF
abundance: -; j_gene: TRBJ2-7; v_gene: TRBV28; d_gene: TRBD2; CDR3nt: TGTGCCAGCAGTGTGAGCATCGGGGGGGCCCACGAGCAGTACTTC; CDR3aa: CASSVSIGGAHEQYF
abundance: -; j_gene: TRBJ2-5; v_gene: TRBV5-4; d_gene: -; CDR3nt: TGTGCCAGCAGCTTTACGACGGATGTCACGGAGACCCAGTACTTC; CDR3aa: CASSFTTDVTETQYF
abundance: -; j_gene: TRBJ1-4; v_gene: TRBV29-1; d_gene: -; CDR3nt: TGCAGCGTTCTTGGACCGAGTCCAACTAATGAAAAACTGTTTTTT; CDR3aa: CSVLGPSPTNEKLFF
abundance: -; j_gene: TRBJ2-1; v_gene: TRBV10-3; d_gene: TRBD2; CDR3nt: TGTGCCATCAGTGAGTACCCTAGCGGGGCGAAGCCCTCCTACAATGAGCAGTTCTTC; CDR3aa: CAISEYPSGAKPSYNEQFF
abundance: -; j_gene: TRBJ2-3; v_gene: TRBV3-1; d_gene: TRBD2; CDR3nt: TGTGCCAGCAGCAAAAGGGGGACTAGCGGAAGCACAGATACGCAGTATTTT; CDR3aa: CASSKRGTSGSTDTQYF
abundance: -; j_gene: TRBJ2-2; v_gene: TRBV30; d_gene: -; CDR3nt: TGTGCCTGGAGTAGGGGGAACACCGGGGAGCTGTTTTTT; CDR3aa: CAWSRGNTGELFF
abundance: -; j_gene: TRBJ2-1; v_gene: TRBV6-2/TRBV6-3; d_gene: -; CDR3nt: TGTGCCAGCAGTTACGGGTCGGGTTACAATGAGCAGTTCTTC; CDR3aa: CASSYGSGYNEQFF
abundance: once; j_gene: TRBJ2-2; v_gene: TRBV4-2; d_gene: TRBD2; CDR3nt: TGTGCCAGCCGATCTCGGGAGGGAGGCGGGGAGCTGTTTTTT; CDR3aa: CASRSREGGGELFF
abundance: -; j_gene: TRBJ2-1; v_gene: TRBV19; d_gene: -; CDR3nt: TGTGCCAGTAGTAACCACGGGAGCTCCTACAATGAGCAGTTCTTC; CDR3aa: CASSNHGSSYNEQFF
abundance: -; j_gene: TRBJ2-7; v_gene: TRBV4-2; d_gene: TRBD2; CDR3nt: TGTGCCAGCAGCCAAGAAGTCGGACTAGCGGGAAGGGGCGAGCAGTACTTC; CDR3aa: CASSQEVGLAGRGEQYF
abundance: -; j_gene: TRBJ2-3; v_gene: TRBV20-1; d_gene: TRBD2; CDR3nt: TGCAGTGCCGCGAGGAGCGGGGGGGCAGCAGATACGCAGTATTTT; CDR3aa: CSAARSGGAADTQYF
abundance: -; j_gene: TRBJ2-2; v_gene: TRBV4-3; d_gene: TRBD1; CDR3nt: TGCGCCAGCAGCCAAGGGACAGGGAACACCGGGGAGCTGTTTTTT; CDR3aa: CASSQGTGNTGELFF
abundance: -; j_gene: TRBJ2-3; v_gene: TRBV3-1; d_gene: TRBD2; CDR3nt: TGTGCCAGCAGCAAACTAGCGGTCACAGATACGCAGTATTTT; CDR3aa: CASSKLAVTDTQYF
abundance: few; j_gene: TRBJ2-5; v_gene: TRBV7-2; d_gene: -; CDR3nt: TGTGCCAGCAGCTTAGAAGTTACTCGCCGGGAGACCCAGTACTTC; CDR3aa: CASSLEVTRRETQYF
abundance: -; j_gene: TRBJ2-5; v_gene: TRBV7-2; d_gene: -; CDR3nt: TGTGCCAGCAGCCAACCGCAAGAGACCCAGTACTTC; CDR3aa: CASSQPQETQYF
abundance: -; j_gene: TRBJ2-7; v_gene: TRBV12-3/TRBV12-4; d_gene: TRBD1; CDR3nt: TGTGCCAGCAGGGGACAGAGCTCCTACGAGCAGTACTTC; CDR3aa: CASRGQSSYEQYF
abundance: -; j_gene: TRBJ2-7; v_gene: TRBV15; d_gene: TRBD1; CDR3nt: TGTGCCACCAGCGGGGGACAGGGGGCCTACGAGCAGTACTTC; CDR3aa: CATSGGQGAYEQYF
abundance: -; j_gene: TRBJ1-6; v_gene: TRBV20-1; d_gene: -; CDR3nt: TGCAGTGCTAGAGATACAGCGAGCTCCTATAATTCACCCCTCCACTTT; CDR3aa: CSARDTASSYNSPLHF
abundance: -; j_gene: TRBJ2-1; v_gene: TRBV23-1; d_gene: -; CDR3nt: TGCGCCAGCAGTCACTCTAGCGAGCGATGCTACAATGAGCAGTTCTTC; CDR3aa: CASSHSSERCYNEQFF
abundance: -; j_gene: TRBJ1-1; v_gene: TRBV3-1; d_gene: TRBD1; CDR3nt: TGTGCCAGCAGCTTCACAGGGGTGGATAACACTGAAGCTTTCTTT; CDR3aa: CASSFTGVDNTEAFF
abundance: -; j_gene: TRBJ2-3; v_gene: TRBV29-1; d_gene: -; CDR3nt: TGCAGCGTTGACAGGGGTTGGACAGATACGCAGTATTTT; CDR3aa: CSVDRGWTDTQYF
abundance: -; j_gene: TRBJ2-3; v_gene: TRBV19; d_gene: -; CDR3nt: TGTGCCGGTAGTATCGAGGTCCCCTCGGATACGCAGTATTTT; CDR3aa: CAGSIEVPSDTQYF
abundance: once; j_gene: TRBJ2-7; v_gene: TRBV29-1; d_gene: -; CDR3nt: TGCAGCGTTGAAGACCTGACAGGGAGGCACCACGAGCAGTACTTC; CDR3aa: CSVEDLTGRHHEQYF
abundance: -; j_gene: TRBJ2-2; v_gene: TRBV29-1; d_gene: TRBD1; CDR3nt: TGCAGCGTTGAAACGGACAGGGAGGTCAACACCGGGGAGCTGTTTTTT; CDR3aa: CSVETDREVNTGELFF
abundance: -; j_gene: TRBJ1-2; v_gene: TRBV2; d_gene: -; CDR3nt: TGTGCCATAGGGGAGATCTATGGCTACACCTTC; CDR3aa: CAIGEIYGYTF
abundance: -; j_gene: TRBJ2-1; v_gene: TRBV7-7; d_gene: -; CDR3nt: TGTGCTAGCATCCCGGCTCCGGGGCCCTACAATGAGCAGTTCTTC; CDR3aa: CASIPAPGPYNEQFF
abundance: -; j_gene: TRBJ1-2; v_gene: TRBV29-1; d_gene: TRBD1; CDR3nt: TGCAGCGTTGAGAGAGGGGGCGTCGGTCCCTATGGCTACACCTTC; CDR3aa: CSVERGGVGPYGYTF
abundance: -; j_gene: TRBJ2-5; v_gene: TRBV18; d_gene: -; CDR3nt: TGTGCCAGCTCACCATATCGGGAGACAAAGACCCAGTACTTC; CDR3aa: CASSPYRETKTQYF
abundance: -; j_gene: TRBJ2-3; v_gene: TRBV10-3; d_gene: -; CDR3nt: TGTGCCATCAGTGGTCTCTTTGGGGCGGGAGATACGCAGTATTTT; CDR3aa: CAISGLFGAGDTQYF
abundance: -; j_gene: TRBJ2-2; v_gene: TRBV25-1; d_gene: -; CDR3nt: TGTGCCAGCAGTGAAGTTGGGGAGCTGTTTTTT; CDR3aa: CASSEVGELFF
abundance: -; j_gene: TRBJ1-2; v_gene: TRBV20-1; d_gene: TRBD1; CDR3nt: TGCAGTGCTATCCCCCCGGGACAGGGAAGTTATGGCTACACCTTC; CDR3aa: CSAIPPGQGSYGYTF
abundance: once; j_gene: TRBJ1-4; v_gene: TRBV3-1; d_gene: -; CDR3nt: TGTGCCAGCAGTCGAGGCCAGGGCACGAGTGAAAAACTGTTTTTT; CDR3aa: CASSRGQGTSEKLFF